These 5 T cell receptor beta chains came from one sample sequenced in a study of blood T cell repertoires in COVID-19. The data were produced by immunoSEQ multiplex PCR, yet TCRdb's version contains in-frame clones alone and is incomplete. The table shows roughly 150,000 clones, with 80% to 90% occurring only once. Material: peripheral blood. These receptors were collected from an older woman with active COVID-19.

The rearrangement joins TRBV2 to TRBJ1-1; no firm D call. This CDR3 has 16 residues. CDR1 and CDR2 from the germline V gene are SNHLY and FYNNEI. With 8 bases removed from V and 5 bases from J, the gap between germline ends came to 24 bases. DNA of the CDR3: TGTGCCAGCCAAATCCCAACGGTCCGAGGGAGGACTGAAGCTTTCTTT. Translating gives CASQIPTVRGRTEAFF.

V gene TRBV28 combines with J gene TRBJ2-2; TRBD2 agrees at 7 bases. Per germline, CDR1 MDHEN and CDR2 SYDVKM. This CDR3 is 15 amino acids long. J gave up 4 bases and V 6 bases, and 8 bases lay outside the gene matches. CDR3 coding DNA: TGTGCCAGCAGCCCTAGCGGAGCCTTCACCGGGGAGCTGTTTTTT. Translating it yields CASSPSGAFTGELFF.

This rearrangement joins TRBV29-1 to TRBJ2-7; 10 nucleotides line up with TRBD1. Looked up from germline, CDR1 is SQVTM and CDR2 is ANQGSEA. The CDR3 runs 14 residues. Unmatched junction bases numbered 7, after V lost 4 bases and J lost 4 bases. In nucleotides, the CDR3 is TGCAGCGTTGGGAGACAGGGGGCGAAGTACGAGCAGTACTTC. It encodes CSVGRQGAKYEQYF.

The V gene is TRBV7-2, the J gene TRBJ1-5; a weak D match, TRBD1 (6 bases). The CDR3 has 15 residues. Germline-derived CDR1 and CDR2 are SGHTA and FQGNSA. Trimming removed 4 bases at V and 0 bases at J, with 10 bases between. Here the CDR3 DNA reads TGTGCCAGCAGCTCCCGGGACATTAGCAATCAGCCCCAGCATTTT. Translation: CASSSRDISNQPQHF.

The rearrangement links TRBV28 to TRBJ1-1; 7 bases fit TRBD1. CDR1 and CDR2 (germline): MDHEN, SYDVKM. The CDR3 has 13 residues. Trimming cost V 7 bases and J 1 base; bases outside gene matches: 3. In DNA form, the CDR3 reads TGTGCCAGCAACGGACAGGCGAACACTGAAGCTTTCTTT. Translating it yields CASNGQANTEAFF.